Detailed here is one TCR beta chain. This record comes from a study of T cell responses to AZD1222 COVID-19 vaccine. The CDR3 extends over 13 amino acids. V lost 4 bases and J 1 base, leaving 7 bases between the germline ends. The V gene's germline CDR1 is SNHLY and CDR2 FYNNEI. Sequenced by immunoSEQ multiplex PCR; TCRdb stores in-frame clones only, minus some. The data show around 130,000 clones, about 86% seen once. The material was peripheral blood, obtained 28 days after the second AZD1222 dose. The receptor was isolated from an adult who received the AZD1222 COVID-19 vaccine. The V gene is TRBV2, the J gene TRBJ1-1; D unclear. In DNA, the CDR3 is TGTGCCAGCAGTGGAGAGACGAACACTGAAGCTTTCTTT. It is translated as CASSGETNTEAFF.